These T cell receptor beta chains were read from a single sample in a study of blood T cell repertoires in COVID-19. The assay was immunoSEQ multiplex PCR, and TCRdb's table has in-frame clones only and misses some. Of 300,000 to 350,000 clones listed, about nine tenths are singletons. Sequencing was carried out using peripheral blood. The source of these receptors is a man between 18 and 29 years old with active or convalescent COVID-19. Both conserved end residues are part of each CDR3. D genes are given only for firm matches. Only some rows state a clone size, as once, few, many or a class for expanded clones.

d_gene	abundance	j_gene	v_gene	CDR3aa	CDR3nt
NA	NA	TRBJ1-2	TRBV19	CASTPVWQGWNHNYGYTF	TGTGCCAGTACTCCGGTTTGGCAGGGCTGGAATCATAACTATGGCTACACCTTC
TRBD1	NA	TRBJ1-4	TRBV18	CASSYGAGGEKLFF	TGTGCCAGCTCATACGGGGCAGGGGGTGAAAAACTGTTTTTT
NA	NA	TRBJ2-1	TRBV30	CASPLDAGERDGHEQFF	TGTGCCTCCCCTTTGGATGCAGGGGAGAGGGATGGGCATGAGCAGTTCTTC
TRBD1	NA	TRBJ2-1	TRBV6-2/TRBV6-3	CASSSTGTASYNEQFF	TGTGCCAGCAGTTCAACCGGGACAGCCTCCTACAATGAGCAGTTCTTC
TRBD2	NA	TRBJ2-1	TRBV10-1	CASSERLAGLEQFF	TGCGCCAGCAGTGAGAGACTAGCGGGACTTGAGCAGTTCTTC
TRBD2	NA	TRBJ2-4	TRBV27	CASSPREASGRGNIQYF	TGTGCCAGCAGTCCCCGAGAGGCTAGCGGGAGAGGAAACATTCAGTACTTC
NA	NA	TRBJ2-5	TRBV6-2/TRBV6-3	CASSYNFYLGQETQYF	TGTGCCAGCAGTTACAATTTTTACCTAGGCCAAGAGACCCAGTACTTC
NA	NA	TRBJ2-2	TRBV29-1	CSAIAELNTGELFF	TGCAGCGCTATAGCGGAGTTGAACACCGGGGAGCTGTTTTTT
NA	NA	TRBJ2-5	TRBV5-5	CASSLFGETQYF	TGTGCCAGCAGCTTGTTCGGGGAGACCCAGTACTTC
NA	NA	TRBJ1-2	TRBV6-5	CASSYSRQGLSGYTF	TGTGCCAGCAGTTACTCACGGCAGGGGCTGAGTGGCTACACCTTC
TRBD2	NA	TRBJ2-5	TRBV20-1	CSASTGGLTQYF	TGCAGTGCTAGTACCGGGGGGTTGACCCAGTACTTC
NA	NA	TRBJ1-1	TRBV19	CATSQRHRANTEAFF	TGTGCCACCTCCCAGAGGCACAGGGCGAACACTGAAGCTTTCTTT
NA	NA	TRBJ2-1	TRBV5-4	CASSLGLRSYNEQFF	TGTGCCAGCAGCTTGGGCCTTCGGTCCTACAATGAGCAGTTCTTC
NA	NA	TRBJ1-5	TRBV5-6	CASSLSGYSNQPQHF	TGTGCCAGCAGCTTATCAGGTTATAGCAATCAGCCCCAGCATTTT
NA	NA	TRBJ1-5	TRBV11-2	CASSLEGTLGPQHF	TGTGCCAGCAGCTTAGAAGGGACACTCGGGCCCCAGCATTTT
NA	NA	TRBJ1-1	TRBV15	CATSNGGTEAFF	TGTGCCACCAGCAACGGAGGGACTGAAGCTTTCTTT
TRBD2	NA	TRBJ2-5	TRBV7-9	CASSVAGGSETQYF	TGTGCCAGCAGCGTAGCGGGAGGGTCAGAGACCCAGTACTTC
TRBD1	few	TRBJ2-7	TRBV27	CASSFAGGEQYF	TGTGCCAGCAGTTTTGCAGGGGGCGAGCAGTACTTC
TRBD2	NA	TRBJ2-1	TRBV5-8	CARGTGLTSGKNEQFF	TGTGCAAGGGGGACAGGGTTGACTAGCGGGAAGAATGAGCAGTTCTTC
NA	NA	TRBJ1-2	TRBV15	CATSRDNSNYGYTF	TGTGCCACCAGCAGAGATAACAGCAACTATGGCTACACCTTC
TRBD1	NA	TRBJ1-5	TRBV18	CASSLSTGGSNQPQHF	TGTGCCAGCTCCCTATCGACAGGGGGTAGCAATCAGCCCCAGCATTTT
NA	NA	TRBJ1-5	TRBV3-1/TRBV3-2	CASSQPGDQPQHF	TGTGCCAGCAGCCAACCCGGGGATCAGCCCCAGCATTTT
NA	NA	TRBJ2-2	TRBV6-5	CASSFSRQGTGELFF	TGTGCCAGCAGTTTTTCCCGGCAGGGAACCGGGGAGCTGTTTTTT
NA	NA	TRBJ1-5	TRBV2	CASKWEYYQPQHF	TGTGCCAGCAAGTGGGAGTATTATCAGCCCCAGCATTTT
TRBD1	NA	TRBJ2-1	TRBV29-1	CSVQQGGEQFF	TGCAGCGTGCAACAGGGGGGTGAGCAGTTCTTC
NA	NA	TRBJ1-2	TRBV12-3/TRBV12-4	CASSWSGTDGYTF	TGTGCCAGCAGTTGGTCCGGAACAGATGGCTACACCTTC
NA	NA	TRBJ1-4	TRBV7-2	CASSLRAPANEKLFF	TGTGCCAGCAGCCTAAGAGCCCCCGCTAATGAAAAACTGTTTTTT
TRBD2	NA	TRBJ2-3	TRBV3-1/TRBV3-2	CASSRAGGRADTQYF	TGTGCCAGCAGCCGCGCGGGGGGGCGGGCAGATACGCAGTATTTT
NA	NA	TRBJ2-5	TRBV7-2	CASSQMTHRWETQYF	TGTGCCAGCAGCCAAATGACTCATCGGTGGGAGACCCAGTACTTC
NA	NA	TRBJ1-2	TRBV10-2	CASSETNQGFAAYGYTF	TGCGCCAGCAGTGAGACAAACCAGGGGTTCGCGGCGTATGGCTACACCTTC
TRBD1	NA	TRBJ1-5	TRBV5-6	CASGERIRRTGGNQPQHF	TGTGCCAGCGGGGAGCGGATAAGGAGGACAGGGGGCAATCAGCCCCAGCATTTT
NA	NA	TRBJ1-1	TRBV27	CASYPGGMNTEAFF	TGTGCCAGCTACCCGGGGGGTATGAACACTGAAGCTTTCTTT
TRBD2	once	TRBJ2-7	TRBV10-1	CASSESGTSVGNEQYF	TGCGCCAGCAGTGAATCCGGGACTAGCGTAGGCAACGAGCAGTACTTC
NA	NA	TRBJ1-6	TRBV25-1	CASSFSTRNSPLHF	TGTGCCAGCAGTTTTTCGACACGGAATTCACCCCTCCACTTT
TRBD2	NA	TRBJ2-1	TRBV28	CASSLPPDAGGNNEQFF	TGTGCCAGCAGTTTACCCCCAGATGCCGGGGGGAACAATGAGCAGTTCTTC
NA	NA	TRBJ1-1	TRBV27	CASSLGRGWLNTEAFF	TGTGCCAGCAGTTTGGGGCGGGGTTGGCTGAACACTGAAGCTTTCTTT
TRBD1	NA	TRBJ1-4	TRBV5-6	CASSSARGATNEKLFF	TGTGCCAGCAGCTCTGCCAGGGGGGCAACTAATGAAAAACTGTTTTTT
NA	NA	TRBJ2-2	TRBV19	CASSMRGELFF	TGTGCCAGTAGTATGCGCGGGGAGCTGTTTTTT
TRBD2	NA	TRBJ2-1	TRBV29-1	CSVGYAGGIDEQFF	TGCAGCGTTGGTTACGCGGGGGGTATAGATGAGCAGTTCTTC
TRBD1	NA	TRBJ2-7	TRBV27	CASSAGQGGYEQYF	TGTGCCAGCAGTGCCGGACAGGGGGGCTACGAGCAGTACTTC